The rows below give T cell receptor beta chains drawn from one sample of a study of T cell repertoires in cytomegalovirus infection. Antigens for these TCRs are unknown. TCRdb reprocessed the reads with MiXCR, giving one entry per CDR3 protein. The sample lists about 270,000 distinct CDR3 sequences, roughly a fifth seen once, with roughly 20% in the top ten. This material consisted of cultured PBMCs, taken from culture after CMV antigen stimulation. The receptors derive from a human donor in good health (CMV status not recorded). Some clones in this sample may be carry-over from other donors' samples. Both conserved end residues are part of each CDR3. Fields, in order: V gene, D gene, J gene, clone size, CDR3 DNA, CDR3 protein. D genes are given only for firm matches. Not every row has a clone size; where given, it reads once, few, many or a size class.

v_gene: TRBV12-3/TRBV12-4; d_gene: .; j_gene: TRBJ1-1; abundance: .; CDR3nt: TGTGCCAGCAGCTCAGGATCTCGGGCTTTCTTT; CDR3aa: CASSSGSRAFF
v_gene: TRBV12-3/TRBV12-4; d_gene: .; j_gene: TRBJ1-2; abundance: .; CDR3nt: TGTGCCAGCAGTTTGCCCAGGGCGGATGGCTACACCTTC; CDR3aa: CASSLPRADGYTF
v_gene: TRBV7-2; d_gene: TRBD1; j_gene: TRBJ2-3; abundance: few; CDR3nt: TGTGCCAGCAGCCGGGGACAGACCACAGATACGCAGTATTTT; CDR3aa: CASSRGQTTDTQYF
v_gene: TRBV5-4; d_gene: .; j_gene: TRBJ2-1; abundance: .; CDR3nt: TGTGCCAGCAGCTCAGCTTTTGGGTATGAGCAGTTCTTC; CDR3aa: CASSSAFGYEQFF
v_gene: TRBV29-1; d_gene: .; j_gene: TRBJ2-7; abundance: many; CDR3nt: TGCAGCGTTACTAGTTCCTCCTACGAGCAGTACTTC; CDR3aa: CSVTSSSYEQYF
v_gene: TRBV20-1; d_gene: .; j_gene: TRBJ1-1; abundance: .; CDR3nt: TGCAGTGCTAGTAAAGGCGCTATGAACACTGAAGCTTTCTTT; CDR3aa: CSASKGAMNTEAFF
v_gene: TRBV28; d_gene: .; j_gene: TRBJ1-6; abundance: many; CDR3nt: TGTGCCGCAGAGGGGCCAGGCGGATATAATTCACCCCTCCACTTT; CDR3aa: CAAEGPGGYNSPLHF
v_gene: TRBV7-2; d_gene: TRBD1; j_gene: TRBJ1-2; abundance: many; CDR3nt: TGTGCCAGCAGCCCCAGCCTAGGGACAGGGGATGGCTACACCTTC; CDR3aa: CASSPSLGTGDGYTF
v_gene: TRBV7-2; d_gene: TRBD2; j_gene: TRBJ2-3; abundance: many; CDR3nt: TGTGCCAGCAGACTAAGGACTAGCGGTCCGGATACGCAGTATTTT; CDR3aa: CASRLRTSGPDTQYF
v_gene: TRBV7-6; d_gene: .; j_gene: TRBJ2-1; abundance: many; CDR3nt: TGTGCCAGCAGCTTAGTAGGTGCACCCACCCCAATCTACAATGAGCAGTTCTTC; CDR3aa: CASSLVGAPTPIYNEQFF
v_gene: TRBV7-2; d_gene: TRBD1; j_gene: TRBJ1-2; abundance: .; CDR3nt: TGTGCCAGCAGCTTACCGGGACAGGCTGGCTACACCTTC; CDR3aa: CASSLPGQAGYTF
v_gene: TRBV7-3; d_gene: TRBD2; j_gene: TRBJ2-7; abundance: .; CDR3nt: TGTGCCAGCAGGTTCGGCTGGCGGGAGAACGGCGAGCAGTACTTC; CDR3aa: CASRFGWRENGEQYF
v_gene: TRBV11-2; d_gene: TRBD2; j_gene: TRBJ2-3; abundance: many; CDR3nt: TGTGCCAGCAGCTTAGGGCAAGGGGACTACACCACAGATACGCAGTATTTT; CDR3aa: CASSLGQGDYTTDTQYF